The rows below give T cell receptor beta chains drawn from one sample of a study of blood T cell repertoires in COVID-19. Here immunoSEQ multiplex PCR was the method, and the copy in TCRdb shows in-frame clones only, minus some. Among approximately 150,000 clones, approximately 85% were seen once, and the ten largest hold 2% to 3%. The sample comprised peripheral blood. Receptors were obtained from a human donor with acute or convalescent COVID-19. The donor label of this sample is uncertain. The CDR3 runs from the conserved cysteine through the conserved F or W. Fields, in order: V gene, J gene, clone size, D gene, CDR3 DNA, CDR3 protein. A D gene is named only where the DNA matches it firmly. Only some rows state a clone size, as once, few, many or a class for expanded clones.

TRBV5-1	TRBJ1-3	.	.	TGCGCCAGCAGCGAAAACAGGGAAAACACCATATATTTT	CASSENRENTIYF
TRBV6-5	TRBJ1-1	.	TRBD1	TGTGCCAGCAGGGGGACAGGGGGGAACACTGAAGCTTTCTTT	CASRGTGGNTEAFF
TRBV29-1	TRBJ1-2	.	.	TGCAGCGTTGATGAGACAGTAAATGGCTACACCTTC	CSVDETVNGYTF
TRBV2	TRBJ2-3	.	.	TGTGCCAGCATCGGGGTATCATACACAGATACGCAGTATTTT	CASIGVSYTDTQYF
TRBV15	TRBJ1-3	once	.	TGTGCCACCAGCAGAGAGGACAGCTCTGGAAACACCATATATTTT	CATSREDSSGNTIYF
TRBV6-6	TRBJ2-2	few	TRBD1	TGTGCCAGCAGGGACAGGGGGCCCGGGGAGCTGTTTTTT	CASRDRGPGELFF
TRBV5-1	TRBJ2-7	.	.	TGCGCCAGCAGCCTATTACAGGGACGGAGCTCCTACGAGCAGTACTTC	CASSLLQGRSSYEQYF
TRBV6-2/TRBV6-3	TRBJ2-7	.	.	TGTGCCAGCAGTTACTCGAATGAGGGAACCTACGAGCAGTACTTC	CASSYSNEGTYEQYF
TRBV6-1	TRBJ1-6	few	.	TGTGCCAGCAGTGAGCACCAGATGTTCACCCTCCACTTT	CASSEHQMFTLHF
TRBV6-5	TRBJ2-3	.	TRBD2	TGTGCCTCCCCAGCGGGGGGCGACACAGATACGCAGTATTTT	CASPAGGDTDTQYF